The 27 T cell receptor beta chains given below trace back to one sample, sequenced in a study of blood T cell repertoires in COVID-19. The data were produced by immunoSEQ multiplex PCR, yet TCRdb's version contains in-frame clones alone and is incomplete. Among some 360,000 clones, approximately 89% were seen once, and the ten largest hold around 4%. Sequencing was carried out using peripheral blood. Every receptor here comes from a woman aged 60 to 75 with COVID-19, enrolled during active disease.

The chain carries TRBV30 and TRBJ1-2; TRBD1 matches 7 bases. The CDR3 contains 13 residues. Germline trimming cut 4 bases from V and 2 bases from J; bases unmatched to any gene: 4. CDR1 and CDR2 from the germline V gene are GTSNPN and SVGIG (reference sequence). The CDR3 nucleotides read TGTGCCTGGACCCAGGGGGTAAACTATGGCTACACCTTC. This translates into CAWTQGVNYGYTF.

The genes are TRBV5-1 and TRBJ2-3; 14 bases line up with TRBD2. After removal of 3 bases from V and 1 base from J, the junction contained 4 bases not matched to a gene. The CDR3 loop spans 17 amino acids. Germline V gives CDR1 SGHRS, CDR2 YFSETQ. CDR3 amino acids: CASSSGTSGGGTDTQYF. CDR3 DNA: TGCGCCAGCAGCTCTGGGACTAGCGGGGGAGGCACAGATACGCAGTATTTT.

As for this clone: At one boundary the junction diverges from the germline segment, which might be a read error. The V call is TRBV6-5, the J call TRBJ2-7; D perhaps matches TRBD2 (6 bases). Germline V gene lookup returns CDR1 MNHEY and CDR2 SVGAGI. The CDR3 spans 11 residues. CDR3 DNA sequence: TGTGCCAGCAGGGGAGGCGGGGACTCCTCCTTC. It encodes CASRGGGDSSF.

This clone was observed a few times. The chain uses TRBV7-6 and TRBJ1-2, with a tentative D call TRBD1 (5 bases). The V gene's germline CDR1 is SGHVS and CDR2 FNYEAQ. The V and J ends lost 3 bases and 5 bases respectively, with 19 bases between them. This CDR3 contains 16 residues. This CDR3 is CASSFIAGLSSYGYTF. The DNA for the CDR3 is TGTGCCAGCAGCTTTATCGCGGGGCTTTCTTCGTATGGCTACACCTTC.

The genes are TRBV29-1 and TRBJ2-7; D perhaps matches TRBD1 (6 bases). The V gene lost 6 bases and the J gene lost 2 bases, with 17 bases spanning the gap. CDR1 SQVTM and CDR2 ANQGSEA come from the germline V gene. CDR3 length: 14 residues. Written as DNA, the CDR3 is TGCAGCGTGCGCAGGGGATTTTTCCCCTACGAGCAGTACTTC. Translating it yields CSVRRGFFPYEQYF.

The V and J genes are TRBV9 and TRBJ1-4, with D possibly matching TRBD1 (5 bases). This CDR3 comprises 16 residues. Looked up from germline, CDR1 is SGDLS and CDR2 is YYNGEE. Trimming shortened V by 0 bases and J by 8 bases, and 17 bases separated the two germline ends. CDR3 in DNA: TGTGCCAGCAGCGTAGGGGCAGGGACTCTGGGGGAAAAACTGTTTTTT. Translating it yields CASSVGAGTLGEKLFF.

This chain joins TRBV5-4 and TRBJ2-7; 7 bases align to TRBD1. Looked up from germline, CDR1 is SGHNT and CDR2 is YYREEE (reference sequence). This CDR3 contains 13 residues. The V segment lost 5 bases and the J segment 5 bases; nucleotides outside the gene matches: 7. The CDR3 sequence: CASSFDRDNEQYF. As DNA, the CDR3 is TGTGCCAGCAGTTTTGACAGGGACAACGAGCAGTACTTC. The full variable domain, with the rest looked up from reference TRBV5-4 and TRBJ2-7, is ETGVTQSPTHLIKTRGQQVTLRCSSQSGHNTVSWYQQALGQGPQFIFQYYREEENGRGNFPPRFSGLQFPNYSSELNVNALELDDSALYLCASSFDRDNEQYFGPGTRLTVT.

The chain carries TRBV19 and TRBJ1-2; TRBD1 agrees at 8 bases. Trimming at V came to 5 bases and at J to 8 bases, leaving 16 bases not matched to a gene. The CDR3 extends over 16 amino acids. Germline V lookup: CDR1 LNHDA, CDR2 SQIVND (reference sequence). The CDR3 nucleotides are TGTGCCAGTAGTTTGGACAGGGAATCCGTTTGGTGGGGCTACACCTTC. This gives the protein CASSLDRESVWWGYTF. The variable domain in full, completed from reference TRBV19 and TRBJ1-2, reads DGGITQSPKYLFRKEGQNVTLSCEQNLNHDAMYWYRQDPGQGLRLIYYSQIVNDFQKGDIAEGYSVSREKKESFPLTVTSAQKNPTAFYLCASSLDRESVWWGYTFGSGTRLTVV.

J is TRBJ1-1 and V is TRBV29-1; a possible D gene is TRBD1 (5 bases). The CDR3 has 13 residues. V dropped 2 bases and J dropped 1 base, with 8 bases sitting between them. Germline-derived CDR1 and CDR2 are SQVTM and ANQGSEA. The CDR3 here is CSVENGQNTEAFF. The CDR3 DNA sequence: TGCAGCGTTGAAAACGGACAGAACACTGAAGCTTTCTTT.

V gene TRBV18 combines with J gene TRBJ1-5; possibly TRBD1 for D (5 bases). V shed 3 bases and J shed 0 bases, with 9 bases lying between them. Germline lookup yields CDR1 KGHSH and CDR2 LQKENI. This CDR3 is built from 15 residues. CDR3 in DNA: TGTGCCAGCTCACCCCTGGGGCCTAGCAATCAGCCCCAGCATTTT. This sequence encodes CASSPLGPSNQPQHF.

CDR3 sequence: CASSRAGVSSYNEQFF. Written as DNA, the CDR3 is TGTGCCAGCAGCCGCGCCGGGGTTAGCTCCTACAATGAGCAGTTCTTC. V usage is TRBV9 and J usage is TRBJ2-1; maybe TRBD2 (5 bases). The CDR3 is 16 residues long. V was trimmed by 4 bases and J by 0 bases, leaving 14 bases between them. Per the germline V gene, CDR1 is SGDLS and CDR2 is YYNGEE.

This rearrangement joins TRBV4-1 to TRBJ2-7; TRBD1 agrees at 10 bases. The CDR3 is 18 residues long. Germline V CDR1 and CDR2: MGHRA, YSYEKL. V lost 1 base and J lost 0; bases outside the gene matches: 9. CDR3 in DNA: TGCGCCAGCAGCCAAGGGGGACAGGGGTCCGCTTCCTCCTACGAGCAGTACTTC. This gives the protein CASSQGGQGSASSYEQYF.

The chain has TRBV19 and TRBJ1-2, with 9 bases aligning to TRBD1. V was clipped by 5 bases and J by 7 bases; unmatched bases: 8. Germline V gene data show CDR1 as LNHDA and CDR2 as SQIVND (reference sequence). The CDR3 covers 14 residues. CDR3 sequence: CASSVNRGLGGYTF. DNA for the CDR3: TGTGCCAGTAGTGTCAACAGGGGGCTTGGTGGCTACACCTTC.

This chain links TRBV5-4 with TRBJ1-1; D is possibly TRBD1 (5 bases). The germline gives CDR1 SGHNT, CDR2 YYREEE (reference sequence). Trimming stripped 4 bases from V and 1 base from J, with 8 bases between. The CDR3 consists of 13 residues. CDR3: CASSVTENTEAFF. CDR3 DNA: TGTGCCAGCAGCGTGACAGAGAACACTGAAGCTTTCTTT.

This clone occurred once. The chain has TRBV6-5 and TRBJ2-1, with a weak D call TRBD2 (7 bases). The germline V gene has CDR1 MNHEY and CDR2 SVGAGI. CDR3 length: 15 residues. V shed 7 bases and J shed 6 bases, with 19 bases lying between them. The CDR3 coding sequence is TGTGCCAGCAAGATTACGGGGGGCCCGCCCAATGAGCAGTTCTTC. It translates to CASKITGGPPNEQFF.

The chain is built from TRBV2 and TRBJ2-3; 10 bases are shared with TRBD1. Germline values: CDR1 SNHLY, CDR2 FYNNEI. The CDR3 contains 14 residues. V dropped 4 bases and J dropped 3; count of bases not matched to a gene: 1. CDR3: CASSGQGATDTQYF. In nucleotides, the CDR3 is TGTGCCAGCAGTGGACAGGGGGCTACAGATACGCAGTATTTT.

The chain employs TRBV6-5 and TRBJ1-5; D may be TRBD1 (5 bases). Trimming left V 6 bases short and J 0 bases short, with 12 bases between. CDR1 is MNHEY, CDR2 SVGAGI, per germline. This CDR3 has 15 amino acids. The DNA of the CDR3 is TGTGCCAGCAGCCGGACACATTATAGCAATCAGCCCCAGCATTTT. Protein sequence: CASSRTHYSNQPQHF.

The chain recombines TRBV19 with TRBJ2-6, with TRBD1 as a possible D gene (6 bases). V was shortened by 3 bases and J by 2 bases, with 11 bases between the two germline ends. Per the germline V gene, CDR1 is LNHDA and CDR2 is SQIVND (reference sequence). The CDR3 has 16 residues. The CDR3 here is CASSIKRGTGANVLTF. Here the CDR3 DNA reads TGTGCCAGTAGTATCAAGAGGGGGACTGGGGCCAACGTCCTGACTTTC. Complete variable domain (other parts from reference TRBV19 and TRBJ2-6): DGGITQSPKYLFRKEGQNVTLSCEQNLNHDAMYWYRQDPGQGLRLIYYSQIVNDFQKGDIAEGYSVSREKKESFPLTVTSAQKNPTAFYLCASSIKRGTGANVLTFGAGSRLTVL.

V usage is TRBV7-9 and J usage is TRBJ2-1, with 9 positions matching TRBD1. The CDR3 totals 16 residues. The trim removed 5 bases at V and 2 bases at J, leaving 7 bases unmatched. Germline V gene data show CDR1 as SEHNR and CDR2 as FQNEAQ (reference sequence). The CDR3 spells CASSAHRGPTYNEQFF. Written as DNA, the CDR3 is TGTGCCAGCAGCGCCCACAGGGGGCCCACCTACAATGAGCAGTTCTTC.

The CDR3 protein is CASSDNPGGLSQPQHF. The CDR3 DNA follows: TGTGCCAGCAGTGACAACCCCGGGGGGCTAAGTCAGCCCCAGCATTTT. V gene TRBV6-4 combines with J gene TRBJ1-5; perhaps TRBD1 as D (6 bases). Trimming pared 2 bases from V and 6 bases from J, leaving 17 bases between. Germline V gene sequence: CDR1 MRHNA, CDR2 SNTAGT. The length of the CDR3 is 16 residues.

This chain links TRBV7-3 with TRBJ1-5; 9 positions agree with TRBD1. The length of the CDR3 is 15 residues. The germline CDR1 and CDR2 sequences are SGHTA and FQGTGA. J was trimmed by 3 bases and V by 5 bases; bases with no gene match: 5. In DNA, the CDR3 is TGTGCCAGCAGCCCCGGGACAGGGTCCAATCAGCCCCAGCATTTT. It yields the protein CASSPGTGSNQPQHF. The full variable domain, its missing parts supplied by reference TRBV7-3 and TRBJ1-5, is GAGVSQTPSNKVTEKGKYVELRCDPISGHTALYWYRQSLGQGPEFLIYFQGTGAADDSGLPNDRFFAVRPEGSVSTLKIQRTERGDSAVYLCASSPGTGSNQPQHFGDGTRLSIL.

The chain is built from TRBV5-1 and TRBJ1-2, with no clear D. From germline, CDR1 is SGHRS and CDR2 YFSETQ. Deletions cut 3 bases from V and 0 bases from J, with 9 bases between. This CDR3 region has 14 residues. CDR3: CASSSPMANYGYTF. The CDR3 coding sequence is TGCGCCAGCAGCTCTCCTATGGCTAACTATGGCTACACCTTC.

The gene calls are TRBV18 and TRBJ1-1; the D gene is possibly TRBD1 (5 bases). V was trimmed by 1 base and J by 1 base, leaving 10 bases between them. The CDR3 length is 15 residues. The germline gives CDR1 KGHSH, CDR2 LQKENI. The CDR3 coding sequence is TGTGCCAGCTCACCACTAGGGGTGAGGAACACTGAAGCTTTCTTT. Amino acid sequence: CASSPLGVRNTEAFF.

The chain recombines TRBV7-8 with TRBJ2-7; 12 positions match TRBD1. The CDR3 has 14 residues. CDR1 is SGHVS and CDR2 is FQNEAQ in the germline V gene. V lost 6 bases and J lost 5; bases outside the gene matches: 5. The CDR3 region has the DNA TGTGCCAGCAGGGGGACAGGGGGCGGAGACGAGCAGTACTTC. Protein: CASRGTGGGDEQYF.

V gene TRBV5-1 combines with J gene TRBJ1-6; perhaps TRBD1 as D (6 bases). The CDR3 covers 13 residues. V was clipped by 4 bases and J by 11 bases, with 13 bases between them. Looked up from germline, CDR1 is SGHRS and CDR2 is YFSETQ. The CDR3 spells CASSLDSLTPLHF. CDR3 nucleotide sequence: TGCGCCAGCAGCCTGGACAGCCTTACACCCCTCCACTTT. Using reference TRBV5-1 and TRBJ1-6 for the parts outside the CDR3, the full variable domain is KAGVTQTPRYLIKTRGQQVTLSCSPISGHRSVSWYQQTPGQGLQFLFEYFSETQRNKGNFPGRFSGRQFSNSRSEMNVSTLELGDSALYLCASSLDSLTPLHFGNGTRLTVT.

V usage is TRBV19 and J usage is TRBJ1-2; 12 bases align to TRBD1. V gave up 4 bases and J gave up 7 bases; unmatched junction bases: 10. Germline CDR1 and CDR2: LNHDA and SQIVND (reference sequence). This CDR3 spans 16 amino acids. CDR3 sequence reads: CASSKLTGQGAGGYTF. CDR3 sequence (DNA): TGTGCCAGTAGTAAATTGACGGGACAGGGGGCCGGTGGCTACACCTTC.

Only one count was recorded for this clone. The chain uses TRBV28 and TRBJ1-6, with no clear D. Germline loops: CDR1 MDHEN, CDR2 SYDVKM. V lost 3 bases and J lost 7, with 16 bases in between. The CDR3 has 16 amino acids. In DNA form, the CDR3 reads TGTGCCAGCAGTTTTGGTCCAGGTAGACCCAATTCACCCCTCCACTTT. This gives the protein CASSFGPGRPNSPLHF.